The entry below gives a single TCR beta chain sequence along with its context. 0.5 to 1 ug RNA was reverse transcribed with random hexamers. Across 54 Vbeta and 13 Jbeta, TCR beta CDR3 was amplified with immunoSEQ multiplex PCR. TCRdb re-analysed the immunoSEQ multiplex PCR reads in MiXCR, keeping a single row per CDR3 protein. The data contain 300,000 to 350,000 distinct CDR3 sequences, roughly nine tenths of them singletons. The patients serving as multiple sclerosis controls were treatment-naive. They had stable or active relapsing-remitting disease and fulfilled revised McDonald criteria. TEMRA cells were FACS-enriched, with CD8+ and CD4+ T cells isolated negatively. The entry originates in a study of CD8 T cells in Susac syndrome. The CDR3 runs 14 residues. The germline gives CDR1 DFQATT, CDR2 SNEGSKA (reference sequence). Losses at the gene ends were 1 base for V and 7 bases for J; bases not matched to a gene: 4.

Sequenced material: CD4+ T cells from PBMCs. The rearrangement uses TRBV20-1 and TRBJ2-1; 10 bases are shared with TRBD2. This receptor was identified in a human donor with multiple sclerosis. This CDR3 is CSARVAGGPNEQFF. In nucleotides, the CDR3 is TGCAGTGCTAGAGTAGCGGGGGGCCCAAATGAGCAGTTCTTC.